This TCR beta chain was sequenced during a study of graft-versus-host responses after intestinal transplantation. Study as a whole: Among the recipients, transplants were multivisceral, liver-intestinal, or isolated intestinal. Anti-thymocyte globulin was used for induction in all recipients, who then took tacrolimus and steroids for about 3 years.

CDR3 length: 15 residues. Germline V lookup: CDR1 ENHRY, CDR2 SYGVKD. Deletions cut 5 bases from V and 0 bases from J, with 12 bases between. Grafts had their tissue processed, releasing intraepithelial and lamina propria lymphocytes. Data came from immunoSEQ multiplex PCR; TCRdb stores just in-frame clones and leaves some out. Counted here are 14,000 or so clones, more than 65% occurring once; the ten biggest clones make up over 3.5%. Findings of the study overall: Early after transplant, HvG clones declined as circulating GvH clones peaked. The marrow of recipients harbored GvH clones, and ileum or blood showed some of them first.

This clone occurred once. As yet, its antigen is unknown. The genes are TRBV10-3 and TRBJ2-3, with D maybe TRBD2 (5 bases). Sequenced material: ileum tissue, taken about 26 days after intestinal transplant. This TCR was recovered from a human patient who received an intestinal transplant, so some T cells may come from the graft donor. The CDR3 spells CAISSSGTSTDTQYF. Here the CDR3 DNA reads TGTGCCATCAGTTCGAGCGGCACTAGCACAGATACGCAGTATTTT.